A selection of T cell receptor beta chains follows, all from one sample in a study of OX40 agonist ivuxolimab in advanced cancers. TCRdb's copy holds only in-frame clones and misses some; the assay was immunoSEQ multiplex PCR. The sample has about 67,000 clones; 80% are singletons. The specimen was CD4+ or CD8+ T cells sorted from blood, collected in a trial of the OX40 agonist ivuxolimab. The receptors stem from an adult with an advanced solid tumor such as melanoma, head and neck, liver or kidney cancer. CDR3s include the opening cysteine and the closing phenylalanine or tryptophan. The order of the fields is clone size, CDR3 length, D gene, V gene, J gene, CDR3 DNA, CDR3 protein. D genes are given only for firm matches. A row's size may be missing; if present it is once, few, many or a size class.

>NA|15|NA|TRBV5-1|TRBJ2-1
TGCGCCAGCAGCTTGGCGGGAGCCACCTACAATGAGCAGTTCTTC
CASSLAGATYNEQFF
>NA|11|NA|TRBV30|TRBJ2-7
TGTGCCTGGAGTGTCTTTAACGAGCAGTACTTC
CAWSVFNEQYF
>NA|13|NA|TRBV7-6|TRBJ2-5
TGTGCCAGCAGCCTAACGTTCCAAGAGACCCAGTACTTC
CASSLTFQETQYF
>NA|18|TRBD1|TRBV7-3|TRBJ2-6
TGTGCCAGCAGCCCAGGTCGAGGGGGCGGCACTGGGGCCAACGTCCTGACTTTC
CASSPGRGGGTGANVLTF
>NA|13|TRBD2|TRBV27|TRBJ2-7
TGTGCCAGCAGTGCCACTAGCGGGAGGATGTCGTACTTC
CASSATSGRMSYF
>NA|15|TRBD1|TRBV2|TRBJ2-2
TGTGCCAGCAGTTCCGACAGGGCGAACACCGGGGAGCTGTTTTTT
CASSSDRANTGELFF
>NA|13|NA|TRBV2|TRBJ2-5
TGTGCCAGCAGTGAAGGGGGGGGCCAGGCCCAGTACTTC
CASSEGGGQAQYF
>NA|15|NA|TRBV7-2|TRBJ2-3
TGTGCCAGCAGCTTAGGACTGGGGACCGGGGATACGCAGTATTTT
CASSLGLGTGDTQYF
>NA|12|TRBD2|TRBV25-1|TRBJ2-5
TGTGCCGCGGGAGGGCCGTATGAGACCCAGTACTTC
CAAGGPYETQYF
>NA|14|TRBD2|TRBV15|TRBJ2-1
TGTGCCACCAGCAGAGAATGGACTAGCCAAGAGCAGTTCTTC
CATSREWTSQEQFF
>once|14|NA|TRBV2|TRBJ2-3
TGTGCCAGCAGTGACTCCTTTCTCACAGATACGCAGTATTTT
CASSDSFLTDTQYF
>few|12|NA|TRBV11-1|TRBJ1-1
TGTGCCAGCAGCTTAGTCGGGGTCTCGGCTTTCTTT
CASSLVGVSAFF
>NA|15|TRBD1|TRBV27|TRBJ1-4
TGTGCCAGCAGTTTATTCTGGGACAGTAATGAAAAACTGTTTTTT
CASSLFWDSNEKLFF
>NA|15|NA|TRBV7-8|TRBJ1-2
TGTGCCAGCAGCTCGTTTTCAGAGGCGCTGTATGGCTACACCTTC
CASSSFSEALYGYTF
>NA|15|NA|TRBV28|TRBJ2-5
TGTGCCAGCAGTATAGGTGGGGTTGACCAAGAGACCCAGTACTTC
CASSIGGVDQETQYF
>once|14|TRBD1|TRBV29-1|TRBJ2-3
TGCAGCGTTAACAGGGGGTGGGGCACAGATACGCAGTATTTT
CSVNRGWGTDTQYF
>NA|15|NA|TRBV18|TRBJ1-3
TGTGCCAGCTCACCAGGCCCCGGGGACGGAAACACCATATATTTT
CASSPGPGDGNTIYF
>NA|14|NA|TRBV19|TRBJ2-2
TGTGCCAGTAGTATGCAACGCCACACCGGGGAGCTGTTTTTT
CASSMQRHTGELFF
>NA|13|NA|TRBV7-8|TRBJ1-1
TGTGCCAGCAGCTTAACAGTGAACACTGAAGCTTTCTTT
CASSLTVNTEAFF
>NA|16|NA|TRBV4-1|TRBJ2-7
TGCGCCAGCAGCTCGGGAAATTCGTTTGGTTCCTACGAGCAGTACTTC
CASSSGNSFGSYEQYF
>NA|13|NA|TRBV10-1|TRBJ1-2
TGCGCCAGCAGTCAGGGGCGGAACTATGGCTACACCTTC
CASSQGRNYGYTF
>NA|15|TRBD2|TRBV7-2|TRBJ2-1
TGTGCCAGCAGTCGTAGCGGGAGTGGGGCCAATGAGCAGTTCTTC
CASSRSGSGANEQFF